A selection of T cell receptor beta chains follows, all from one sample in a study of human T cells and chemical hapten exposure. Each CDR3 protein is one row after TCRdb ran MiXCR on the RACE reads. The data contain a few hundred thousand distinct CDR3 sequences, 4.5% to 7% of them seen just once; the ten biggest clones take up roughly 8.2%. The sample in question was whole blood, obtained in connection with sensitization to the hapten diphenylcyclopropenone (DPC). Receptor source: a young woman with alopecia areata. Some clones in this sample may be carry-over from other donors' samples. Both conserved end residues are part of each CDR3. Each record gives: CDR3 length, clone size, J gene, V gene, D gene, CDR3 protein, CDR3 DNA. The D gene is left open where the match is weak. Not all rows give a size; the values are once, few, many and, for expanded clones, a class.

>15|few|TRBJ2-3|TRBV12-3/TRBV12-4|.
CASSFRGGGADTQYF
TGTGCCAGCAGTTTTCGGGGTGGGGGTGCGGATACGCAGTATTTT
>14|.|TRBJ1-1|TRBV5-1|.
CASSGPELNTEAFF
TGCGCCAGCTCCGGACCCGAATTGAACACTGAAGCTTTCTTT
>15|many|TRBJ2-7|TRBV28|.
CASHRGGTTSYEQYF
TGTGCCAGCCATCGGGGAGGCACAACCTCCTACGAGCAGTACTTC
>16|many|TRBJ2-4|TRBV11-3|TRBD1
CASSRGTGGQKNIQYF
TGTGCCAGCAGCAGAGGGACAGGGGGCCAAAAAAACATTCAGTACTTC
>15|.|TRBJ1-5|TRBV12-3/TRBV12-4|TRBD1
CASSLRTGQGQPQHF
TGTGCCAGCAGTTTACGGACAGGTCAAGGACAGCCCCAGCATTTT
>11|few|TRBJ2-1|TRBV6-5|.
CASSTPGIMAF
TGTGCCAGCAGCACTCCCGGGATTATGGCCTTC
>14|.|TRBJ1-1|TRBV28|.
CASSLLRGGGGAFF
TGTGCCAGCAGTTTATTAAGGGGCGGAGGCGGAGCTTTCTTT
>14|.|TRBJ1-3|TRBV18|.
CASSPSSDGNTIYF
TGTGCCAGCTCACCGAGCTCAGACGGAAACACCATATATTTT
>15|many|TRBJ2-4|TRBV6-6|.
CASSYPTGAKNIQYF
TGTGCCAGCAGTTACCCGACAGGCGCCAAAAACATTCAGTACTTC
>14|many|TRBJ1-1|TRBV6-2/TRBV6-3|TRBD1
CASSNPDRVTEAFF
TGTGCCAGCAGTAACCCAGACAGGGTCACTGAAGCTTTCTTT
>16|few|TRBJ1-4|TRBV5-1|.
CASSDGQRHPREKLFF
TGCGCCAGCAGCGATGGACAGCGTCACCCCCGCGAAAAACTGTTTTTT
>12|.|TRBJ1-6|TRBV14|.
CASSQISSPLHF
TGTGCCAGCAGTCAGATCAGCTCACCCCTCCACTTT
>15|many|TRBJ1-5|TRBV27|.
CASSSHRVGNQPQHF
TGTGCCAGCAGTTCCCACAGGGTGGGGAATCAGCCCCAGCATTTT
>14|.|TRBJ2-7|TRBV7-2|TRBD1
CASSSWTGAYEQYF
TGTGCCAGCAGCTCATGGACAGGGGCCTACGAGCAGTACTTC
>17|.|TRBJ2-7|TRBV6-2/TRBV6-3|.
CASSTTKLLGVSYEQYF
TGTGCCAGCAGTACTACTAAGCTCCTCGGGGTTTCCTACGAGCAGTACTTC
>18|.|TRBJ1-2|TRBV2|.
CASSEASLGPVWGYGYTF
TGTGCCAGCAGTGAAGCTTCATTAGGCCCCGTTTGGGGCTATGGCTACACCTTC
>11|few|TRBJ2-1|TRBV24-1|.
CATRYMDEQFF
TGTGCCACCCGATATATGGATGAGCAGTTCTTC
>15|many|TRBJ1-1|TRBV12-3/TRBV12-4|.
CASSFRSDMNTEAFF
TGTGCCAGCAGTTTTCGGTCAGATATGAACACTGAAGCTTTCTTT
>16|many|TRBJ1-2|TRBV7-2|TRBD1
CASSQAGTGVGYGYTF
TGTGCCAGCAGCCAAGCCGGGACAGGGGTCGGCTATGGCTACACCTTC
>13|few|TRBJ1-1|TRBV18|.
CASSSGENTEAFF
TGTGCCAGCTCTTCCGGGGAGAACACTGAAGCTTTCTTT
>13|few|TRBJ1-1|TRBV2|.
CASSEFKYTEAFF
TGTGCCAGCAGTGAGTTTAAGTACACTGAAGCTTTCTTT
>13|.|TRBJ2-3|TRBV20-1|.
CSASSPGPDTQYF
TGCAGTGCTAGCTCTCCTGGCCCAGATACGCAGTATTTT
>18|many|TRBJ1-3|TRBV6-5|.
CASSYSRDTKHSGNTIYF
TGTGCCAGCAGTTACTCACGGGACACCAAACACTCTGGAAACACCATATATTTT
>15|few|TRBJ2-1|TRBV2|.
CASVGRVSSYNEQFF
TGTGCCAGCGTAGGCAGGGTCAGCTCCTACAATGAGCAGTTCTTC
>15|.|TRBJ1-4|TRBV6-5|TRBD1
CASSPQDRGGEKLFF
TGTGCCAGCAGTCCCCAGGACAGGGGCGGTGAAAAACTGTTTTTT
>13|few|TRBJ1-2|TRBV2|.
CASSYVEIGGYTF
TGTGCCAGCAGTTATGTGGAAATAGGTGGCTACACCTTC
>14|.|TRBJ2-7|TRBV4-3|TRBD2
CASSQDRLAGLPYF
TGCGCCAGCAGCCAAGATAGGCTAGCGGGGTTGCCCTACTTC
>14|.|TRBJ2-1|TRBV15|.
CATSRESLSNEQFF
TGTGCCACCAGCAGAGAGTCCCTCTCGAATGAGCAGTTCTTC
>14|few|TRBJ2-7|TRBV4-1|.
CASSLDPVTYEQYF
TGCGCCAGCAGCCTCGACCCGGTTACCTACGAGCAGTACTTC
>15|many|TRBJ2-2|TRBV7-2|.
CASSLYALDTGELFF
TGTGCCAGCAGCTTATACGCGCTAGACACCGGGGAGCTGTTTTTT
>12|few|TRBJ1-1|TRBV29-1|TRBD1
CSAVTGETEAFF
TGCAGCGCCGTGACAGGGGAGACTGAAGCTTTCTTT
>15|few|TRBJ1-2|TRBV20-1|.
CSAEIGTPSNYGYTF
TGCAGTGCGGAAATAGGGACACCCTCTAACTATGGCTACACCTTC
>12|many|TRBJ2-5|TRBV12-3/TRBV12-4|.
CASSLLGETQYF
TGTGCCAGCAGTCTACTAGGGGAGACCCAGTACTTC
>18|.|TRBJ1-4|TRBV28|.
CASSPWQGGSGSNEKLFF
TGTGCCAGCAGCCCTTGGCAGGGTGGTTCGGGGTCTAATGAAAAACTGTTTTTT
>16|few|TRBJ2-1|TRBV4-1|.
CASSRSVRIFYNEQFF
TGCGCCAGCAGCCGCTCCGTCCGAATATTTTACAATGAGCAGTTCTTC
>15|.|TRBJ1-1|TRBV12-3/TRBV12-4|TRBD1
CASSLPDRVNTEAFF
TGTGCCAGCAGTTTACCCGACAGGGTAAACACTGAAGCTTTCTTT
>18|.|TRBJ2-1|TRBV3-1|TRBD2
CASSQVGGLAGLYNEQFF
TGTGCCAGCAGCCAAGTAGGTGGACTAGCGGGACTCTACAATGAGCAGTTCTTC